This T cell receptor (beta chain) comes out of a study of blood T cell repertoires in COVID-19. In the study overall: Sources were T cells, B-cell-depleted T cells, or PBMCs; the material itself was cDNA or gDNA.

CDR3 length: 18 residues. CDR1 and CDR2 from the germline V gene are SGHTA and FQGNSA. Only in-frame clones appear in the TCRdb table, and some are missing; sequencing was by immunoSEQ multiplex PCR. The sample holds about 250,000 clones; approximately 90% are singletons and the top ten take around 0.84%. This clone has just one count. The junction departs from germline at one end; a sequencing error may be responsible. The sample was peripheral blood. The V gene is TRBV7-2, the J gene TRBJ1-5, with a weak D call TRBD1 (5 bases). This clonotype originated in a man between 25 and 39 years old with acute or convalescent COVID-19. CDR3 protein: CASSPGVESRDSDQPQHF. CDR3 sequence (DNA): TGTGCCAGCAGCCCGGGGGTCGAAAGCAGGGATAGCGATCAGCCCCAGCATTTT. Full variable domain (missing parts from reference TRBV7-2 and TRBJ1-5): GAGVSQSPSNKVTEKGKDVELRCDPISGHTALYWYRQSLGQGLEFLIYFQGNSAPDKSGLPSDRFSAERTGGSVSTLTIQRTQQEDSAVYLCASSPGVESRDSDQPQHFGDGTRLSIL.